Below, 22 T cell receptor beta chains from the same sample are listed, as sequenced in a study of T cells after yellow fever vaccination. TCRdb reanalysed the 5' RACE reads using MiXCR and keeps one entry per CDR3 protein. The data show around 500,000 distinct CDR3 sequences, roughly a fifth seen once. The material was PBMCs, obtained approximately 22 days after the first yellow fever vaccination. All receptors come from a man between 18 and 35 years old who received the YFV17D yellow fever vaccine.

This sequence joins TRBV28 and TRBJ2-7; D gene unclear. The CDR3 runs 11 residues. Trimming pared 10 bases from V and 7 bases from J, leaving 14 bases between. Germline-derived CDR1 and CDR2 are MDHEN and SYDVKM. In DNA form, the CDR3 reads TGTGCCACCAGCACACTACGGGAGCAGTACGTC. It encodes CATSTLREQYV.

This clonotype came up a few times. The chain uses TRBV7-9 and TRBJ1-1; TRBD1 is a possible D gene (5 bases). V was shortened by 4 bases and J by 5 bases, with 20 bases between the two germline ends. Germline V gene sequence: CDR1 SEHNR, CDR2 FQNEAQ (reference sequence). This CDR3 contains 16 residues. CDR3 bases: TGTGCCAGCAGCTCTGGGAACAGGCGAATGGGGACTGAAGCTTTCTTT. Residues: CASSSGNRRMGTEAFF. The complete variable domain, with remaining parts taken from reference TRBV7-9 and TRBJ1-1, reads DTGVSQNPRHKITKRGQNVTFRCDPISEHNRLYWYRQTLGQGPEFLTYFQNEAQLEKSRLLSDRFSAERPKGSFSTLEIQRTEQGDSAMYLCASSSGNRRMGTEAFFGQGTRLTVV.

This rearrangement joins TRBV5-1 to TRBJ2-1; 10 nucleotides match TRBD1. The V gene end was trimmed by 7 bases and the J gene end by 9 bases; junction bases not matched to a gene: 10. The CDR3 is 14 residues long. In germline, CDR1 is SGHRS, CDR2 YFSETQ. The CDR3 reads CASGWTGGSGEQFF. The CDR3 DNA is TGCGCCAGCGGATGGACAGGGGGTTCTGGTGAGCAGTTCTTC.

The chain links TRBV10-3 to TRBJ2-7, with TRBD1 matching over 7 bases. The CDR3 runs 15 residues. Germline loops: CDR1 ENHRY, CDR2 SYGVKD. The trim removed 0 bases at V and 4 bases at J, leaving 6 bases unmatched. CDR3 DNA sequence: TGTGCCATCAGTGAGTCGTTTGGGACAGCTTACGAGCAGTACTTC. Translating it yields CAISESFGTAYEQYF.

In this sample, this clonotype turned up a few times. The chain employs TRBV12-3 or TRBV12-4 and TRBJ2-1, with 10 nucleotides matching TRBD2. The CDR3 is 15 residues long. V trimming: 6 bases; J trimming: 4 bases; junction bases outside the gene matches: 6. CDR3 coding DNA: TGTGCCAGCAGAAACCTAGCGGGGGTTTACAATGAGCAGTTCTTC. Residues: CASRNLAGVYNEQFF.

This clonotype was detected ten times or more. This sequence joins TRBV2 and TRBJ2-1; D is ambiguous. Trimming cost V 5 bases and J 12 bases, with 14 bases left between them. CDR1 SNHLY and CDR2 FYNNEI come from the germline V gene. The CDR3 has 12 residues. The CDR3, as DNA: TGTGCCAGCAGTTCGTCGGACGTAGGGCAGTTCTTC. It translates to CASSSSDVGQFF. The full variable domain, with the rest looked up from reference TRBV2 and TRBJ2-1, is EPEVTQTPSHQVTQMGQEVILRCVPISNHLYFYWYRQILGQKVEFLVSFYNNEISEKSEIFDDQFSVERPDGSNFTLKIRSTKLEDSAMYFCASSSSDVGQFFGPGTRLTVL.

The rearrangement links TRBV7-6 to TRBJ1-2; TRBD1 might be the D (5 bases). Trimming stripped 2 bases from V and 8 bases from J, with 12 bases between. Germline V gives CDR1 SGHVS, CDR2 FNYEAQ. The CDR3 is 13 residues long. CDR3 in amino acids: CASSLRGGVGYTF. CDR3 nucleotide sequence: TGTGCCAGCAGCTTACGGGGGGGAGTCGGCTACACCTTC.

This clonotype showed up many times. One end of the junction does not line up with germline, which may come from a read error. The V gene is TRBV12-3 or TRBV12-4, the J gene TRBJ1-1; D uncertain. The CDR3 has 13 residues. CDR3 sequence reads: CASSLGMNTEAFF. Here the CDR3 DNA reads TGTGCCAGCAGCTTAGGCATGAACACTGAAGCTTTCTTT.

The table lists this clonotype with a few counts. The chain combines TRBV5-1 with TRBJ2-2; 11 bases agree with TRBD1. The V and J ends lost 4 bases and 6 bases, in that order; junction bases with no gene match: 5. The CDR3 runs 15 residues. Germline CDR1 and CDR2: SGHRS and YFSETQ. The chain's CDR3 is CASSRRTGGPGELFF. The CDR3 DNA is TGCGCCAGCAGCCGCCGGACAGGGGGCCCCGGGGAGCTGTTTTTT. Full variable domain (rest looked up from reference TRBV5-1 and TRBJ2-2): KAGVTQTPRYLIKTRGQQVTLSCSPISGHRSVSWYQQTPGQGLQFLFEYFSETQRNKGNFPGRFSGRQFSNSRSEMNVSTLELGDSALYLCASSRRTGGPGELFFGEGSRLTVL.

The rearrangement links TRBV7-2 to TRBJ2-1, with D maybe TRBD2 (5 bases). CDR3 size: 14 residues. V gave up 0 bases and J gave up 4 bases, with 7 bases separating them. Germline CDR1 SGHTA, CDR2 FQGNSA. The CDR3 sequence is CASSLAPGYNEQFF. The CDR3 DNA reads TGTGCCAGCAGCTTAGCCCCGGGGTACAATGAGCAGTTCTTC. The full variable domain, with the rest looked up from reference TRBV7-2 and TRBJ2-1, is GAGVSQSPSNKVTEKGKDVELRCDPISGHTALYWYRQSLGQGLEFLIYFQGNSAPDKSGLPSDRFSAERTGGSVSTLTIQRTQQEDSAVYLCASSLAPGYNEQFFGPGTRLTVL.

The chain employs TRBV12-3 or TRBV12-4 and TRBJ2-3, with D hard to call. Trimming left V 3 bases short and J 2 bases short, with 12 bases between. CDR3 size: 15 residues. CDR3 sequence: CASSLFWLLTDTQYF. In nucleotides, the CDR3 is TGTGCCAGCAGTTTGTTTTGGCTTCTCACAGATACGCAGTATTTT.

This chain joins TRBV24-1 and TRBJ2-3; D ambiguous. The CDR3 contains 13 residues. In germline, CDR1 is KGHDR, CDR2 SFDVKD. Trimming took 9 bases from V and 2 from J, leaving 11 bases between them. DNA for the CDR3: TGTGCCACCCAGCCTCCGGCCACAGATACGCAGTATTTT. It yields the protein CATQPPATDTQYF.

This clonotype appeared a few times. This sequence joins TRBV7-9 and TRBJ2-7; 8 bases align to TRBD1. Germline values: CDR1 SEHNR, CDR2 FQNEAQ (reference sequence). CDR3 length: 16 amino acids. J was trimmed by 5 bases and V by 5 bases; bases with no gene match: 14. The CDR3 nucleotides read TGTGCCAGCAGCGGTAGTGGCGGCAGGGGGCATCACGAGCAGTACTTC. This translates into CASSGSGGRGHHEQYF. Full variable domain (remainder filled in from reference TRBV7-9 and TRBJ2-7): DTGVSQNPRHKITKRGQNVTFRCDPISEHNRLYWYRQTLGQGPEFLTYFQNEAQLEKSRLLSDRFSAERPKGSFSTLEIQRTEQGDSAMYLCASSGSGGRGHHEQYFGPGTRLTVT.

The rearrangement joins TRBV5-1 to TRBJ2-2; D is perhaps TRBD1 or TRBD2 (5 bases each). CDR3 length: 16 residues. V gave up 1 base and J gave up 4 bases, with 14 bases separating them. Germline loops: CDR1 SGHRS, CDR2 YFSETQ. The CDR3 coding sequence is TGCGCCAGCAGCTTGCGTCCAGGGACGCGCACCGGGGAGCTGTTTTTT. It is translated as CASSLRPGTRTGELFF.

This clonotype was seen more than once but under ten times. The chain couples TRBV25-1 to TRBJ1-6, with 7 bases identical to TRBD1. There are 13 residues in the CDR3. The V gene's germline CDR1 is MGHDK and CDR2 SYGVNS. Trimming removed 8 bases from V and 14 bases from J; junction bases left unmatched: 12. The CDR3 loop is CASWDSSSVTLHF. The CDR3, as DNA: TGTGCCAGCTGGGACAGTTCCTCCGTAACCCTCCACTTT.

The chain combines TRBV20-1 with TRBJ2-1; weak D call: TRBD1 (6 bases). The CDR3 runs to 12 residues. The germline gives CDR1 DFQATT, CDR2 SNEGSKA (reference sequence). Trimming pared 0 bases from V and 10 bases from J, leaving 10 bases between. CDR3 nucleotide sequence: TGCAGTGCTAGAGATGAGGGGACAGAGCAGTTCTTC. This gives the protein CSARDEGTEQFF.

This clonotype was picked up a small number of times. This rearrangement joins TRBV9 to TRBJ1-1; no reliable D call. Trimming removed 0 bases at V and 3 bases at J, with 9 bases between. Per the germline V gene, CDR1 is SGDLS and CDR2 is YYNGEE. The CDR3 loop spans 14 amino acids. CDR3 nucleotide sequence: TGTGCCAGCAGCGTAGCTAATATCGACACTGAAGCTTTCTTT. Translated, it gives CASSVANIDTEAFF.

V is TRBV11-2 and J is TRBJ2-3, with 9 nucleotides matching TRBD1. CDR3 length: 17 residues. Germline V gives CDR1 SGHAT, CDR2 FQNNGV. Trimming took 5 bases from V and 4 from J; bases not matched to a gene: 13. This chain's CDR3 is CASSLIYGDRAPDTQYF. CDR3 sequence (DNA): TGTGCCAGCAGCCTAATCTATGGGGACAGGGCCCCAGATACGCAGTATTTT.

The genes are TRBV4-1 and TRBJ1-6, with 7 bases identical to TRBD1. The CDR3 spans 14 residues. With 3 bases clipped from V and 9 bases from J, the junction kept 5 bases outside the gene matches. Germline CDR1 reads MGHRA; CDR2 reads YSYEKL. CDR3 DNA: TGCGCCAGCAGCCATCCCGGGACAGCTTCACCCCTCCACTTT. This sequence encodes CASSHPGTASPLHF.

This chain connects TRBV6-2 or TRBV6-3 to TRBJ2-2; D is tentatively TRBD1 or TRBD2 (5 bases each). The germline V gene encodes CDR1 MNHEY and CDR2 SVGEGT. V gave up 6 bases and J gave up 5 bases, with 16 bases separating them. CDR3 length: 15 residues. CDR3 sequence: CASRLEQDSTGELFF. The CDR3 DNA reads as TGTGCCAGCAGACTAGAACAGGATTCGACCGGGGAGCTGTTTTTT.

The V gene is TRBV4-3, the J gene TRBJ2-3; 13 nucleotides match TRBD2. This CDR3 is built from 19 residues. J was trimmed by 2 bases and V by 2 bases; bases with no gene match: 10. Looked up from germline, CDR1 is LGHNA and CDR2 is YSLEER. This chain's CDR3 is CASSQTMRTSGGYTDTQYF. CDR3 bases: TGCGCCAGCAGCCAAACCATGAGGACTAGCGGGGGTTACACAGATACGCAGTATTTT.

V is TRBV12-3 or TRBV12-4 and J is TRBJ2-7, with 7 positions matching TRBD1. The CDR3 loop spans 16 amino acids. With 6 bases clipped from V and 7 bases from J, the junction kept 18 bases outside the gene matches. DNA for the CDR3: TGTGCCAGCAGACGCGGACAGGTTGAGGGTTTGGGAGAGCAGTACTTC. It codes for CASRRGQVEGLGEQYF.